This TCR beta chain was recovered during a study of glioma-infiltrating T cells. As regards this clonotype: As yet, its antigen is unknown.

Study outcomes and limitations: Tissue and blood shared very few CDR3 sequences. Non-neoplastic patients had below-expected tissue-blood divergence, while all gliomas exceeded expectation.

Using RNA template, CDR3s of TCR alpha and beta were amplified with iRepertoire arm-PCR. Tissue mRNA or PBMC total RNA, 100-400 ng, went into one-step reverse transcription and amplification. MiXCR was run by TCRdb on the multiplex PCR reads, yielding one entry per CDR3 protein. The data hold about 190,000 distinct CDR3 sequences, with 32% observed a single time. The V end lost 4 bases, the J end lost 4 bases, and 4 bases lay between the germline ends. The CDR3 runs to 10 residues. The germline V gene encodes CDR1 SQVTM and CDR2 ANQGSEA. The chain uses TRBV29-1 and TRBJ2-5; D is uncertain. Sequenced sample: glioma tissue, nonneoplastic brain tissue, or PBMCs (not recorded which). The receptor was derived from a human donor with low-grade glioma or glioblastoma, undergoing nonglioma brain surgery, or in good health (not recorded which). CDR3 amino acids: CSVGGETQYF. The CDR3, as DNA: TGCAGCGTTGGTGGAGAGACCCAGTACTTC.